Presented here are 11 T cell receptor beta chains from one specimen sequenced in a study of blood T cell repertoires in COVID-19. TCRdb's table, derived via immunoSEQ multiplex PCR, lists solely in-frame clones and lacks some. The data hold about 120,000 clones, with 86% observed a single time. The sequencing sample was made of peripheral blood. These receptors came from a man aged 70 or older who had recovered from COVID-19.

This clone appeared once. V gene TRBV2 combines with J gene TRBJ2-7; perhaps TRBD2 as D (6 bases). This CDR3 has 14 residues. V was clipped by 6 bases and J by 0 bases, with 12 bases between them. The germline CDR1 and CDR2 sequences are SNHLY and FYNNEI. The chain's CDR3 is CASSLLAVSYEQYF. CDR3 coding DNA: TGTGCCAGCAGCTTACTAGCTGTCTCCTACGAGCAGTACTTC.

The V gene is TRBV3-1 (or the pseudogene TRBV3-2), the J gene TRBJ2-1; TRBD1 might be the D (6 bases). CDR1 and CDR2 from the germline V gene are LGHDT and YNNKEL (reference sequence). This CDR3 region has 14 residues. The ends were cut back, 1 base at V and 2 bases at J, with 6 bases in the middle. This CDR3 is CASSQGTAYNEQFF. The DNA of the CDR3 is TGTGCCAGCAGCCAAGGGACAGCCTACAATGAGCAGTTCTTC.

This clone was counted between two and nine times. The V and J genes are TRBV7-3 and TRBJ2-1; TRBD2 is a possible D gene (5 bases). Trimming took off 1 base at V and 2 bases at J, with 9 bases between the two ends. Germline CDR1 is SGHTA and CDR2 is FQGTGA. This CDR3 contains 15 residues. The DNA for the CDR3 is TGTGCCAGCAGCTTAATGAGCGGCCCCTACAATGAGCAGTTCTTC. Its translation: CASSLMSGPYNEQFF.

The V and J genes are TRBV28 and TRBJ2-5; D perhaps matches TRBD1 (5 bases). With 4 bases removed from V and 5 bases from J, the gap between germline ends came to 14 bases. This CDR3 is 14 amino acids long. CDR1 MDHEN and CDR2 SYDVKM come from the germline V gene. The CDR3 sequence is CASSWMGLRETQYF. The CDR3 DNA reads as TGTGCCAGCAGTTGGATGGGGCTGAGGGAGACCCAGTACTTC.

The CDR3 here is CASSNRDRGLYGYTF. The CDR3 DNA reads TGTGCCAGCAGCAACCGGGACAGGGGGCTGTATGGCTACACCTTC. The chain employs TRBV11-2 and TRBJ1-2, with 12 bases identical to TRBD1. Germline assignment: CDR1 SGHAT and CDR2 FQNNGV. The V and J ends lost 5 bases and 5 bases, in that order; junction bases with no gene match: 6. The CDR3 consists of 15 residues.

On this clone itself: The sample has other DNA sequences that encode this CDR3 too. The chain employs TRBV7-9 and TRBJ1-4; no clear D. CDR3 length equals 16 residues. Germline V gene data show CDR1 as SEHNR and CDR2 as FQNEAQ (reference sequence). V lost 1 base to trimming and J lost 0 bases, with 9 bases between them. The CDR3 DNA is TGTGCCAGCAGCTTAGTTTCGGGGACAACTAATGAAAAACTGTTTTTT. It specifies CASSLVSGTTNEKLFF. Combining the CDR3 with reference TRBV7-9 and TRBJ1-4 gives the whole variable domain DTGVSQNPRHKITKRGQNVTFRCDPISEHNRLYWYRQTLGQGPEFLTYFQNEAQLEKSRLLSDRFSAERPKGSFSTLEIQRTEQGDSAMYLCASSLVSGTTNEKLFFGSGTQLSVL.

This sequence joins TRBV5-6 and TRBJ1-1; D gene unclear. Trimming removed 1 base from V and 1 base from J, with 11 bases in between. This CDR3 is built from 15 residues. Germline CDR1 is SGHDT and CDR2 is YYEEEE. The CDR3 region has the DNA TGTGCCAGCAGCTTGTACTTTGTACCGAACACTGAAGCTTTCTTT. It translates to CASSLYFVPNTEAFF.

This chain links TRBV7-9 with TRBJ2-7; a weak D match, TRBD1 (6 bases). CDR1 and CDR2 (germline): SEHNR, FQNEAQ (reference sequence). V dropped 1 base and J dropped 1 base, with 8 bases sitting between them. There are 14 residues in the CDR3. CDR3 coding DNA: TGTGCCAGCAGCTTAGGTACAGGGTCCTACGAGCAGTACTTC. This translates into CASSLGTGSYEQYF.

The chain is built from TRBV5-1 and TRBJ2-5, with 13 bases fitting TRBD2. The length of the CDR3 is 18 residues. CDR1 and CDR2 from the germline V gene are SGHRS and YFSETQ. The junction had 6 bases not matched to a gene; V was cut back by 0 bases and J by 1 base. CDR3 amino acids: CASSLATSGRGAQETQYF. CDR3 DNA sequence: TGCGCCAGCAGCTTGGCCACTAGCGGGAGGGGTGCCCAAGAGACCCAGTACTTC.

The DNA of the CDR3 is TGCGCCAGCAGCCGACTAACATCTAGCGGCGCCGGGGAGCTGTTTTTT. It encodes CASSRLTSSGAGELFF. This sequence joins TRBV5-1 and TRBJ2-2, with 7 bases matching TRBD2. Looked up from germline, CDR1 is SGHRS and CDR2 is YFSETQ. Trimming cost V 4 bases and J 6 bases; bases outside gene matches: 12. This CDR3 has 16 residues.

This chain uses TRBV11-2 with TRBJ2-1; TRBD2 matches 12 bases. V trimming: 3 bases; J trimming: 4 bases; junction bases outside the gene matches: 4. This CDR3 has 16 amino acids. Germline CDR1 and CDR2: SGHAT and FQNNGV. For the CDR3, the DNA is TGTGCCAGCAGCTTGTCTAGCGGGAGGGGGTACAATGAGCAGTTCTTC. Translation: CASSLSSGRGYNEQFF.